The present TCR beta chain was sequenced within a study of blood T cell repertoires in COVID-19 (TCRdb year 2020). With respect to the entire study: Collaborator samples came from the United States, Italy and Spain and covered acute and convalescent phases of COVID-19. The prospective study material was composed of cDNA or gDNA derived from T cells, B-cell-depleted T cells, or PBMCs. Deeply sampled blood TCRbeta repertoires from subjects exposed to, actively infected with, or recovered from COVID-19 were included in the dataset. The repertoires were released in a freely available public database intended as a resource for research on the immune response to SARS-CoV-2. The samples were drawn from the first 160 participants of the ongoing ImmuneRACE study and from some 1,300 subjects provided by 6 global collaborators. The sample metadata nearly always contained a de-identified subject ID, COVID-19 status, age in years and sex. Where available, HLA class I and class II types were taken from metadata supplied by the sample provider and were not determined by assay-based typing.

TCRbeta CDR3 regions were amplified from genomic DNA using the immunoSEQ Assay, a bias-controlled multiplex PCR. Concerning the study's data processing: Within the assay, amplification of reference gene primers was used to estimate how many nucleated cells each sample contained. Sequence reads were collapsed and filtered to measure the absolute abundance of every unique TCRbeta CDR3 rearrangement. For each sample, productive Simpson clonality was calculated as the square root of Simpson's diversity index over productive rearrangements. TCRdb provides this immuneACCESS table in a form limited to in-frame rearrangements. Some clones are lacking; in checked studies, under half of them reflect an unresolved V gene, and why the rest are absent is not known. The D gene and trimming were derived from the DNA, and the V and J assignments and clone size from that table. For this sample there are around 68,000 clones; approximately 90% appear just once. The leading ten clones occupy approximately 6.4% of the sample.

This clone was observed once. What this receptor recognizes is not known. Nothing much larger sits one base from this clone, and base qualities are not available. The full study reports these points: The amount of clinical and demographic metadata varied by source and participant and was provided uncurated.

Whole blood was collected in K2EDTA tubes by collaborating institutions according to the institutions' own protocols. Collaborator samples were shipped for TCRbeta analysis as frozen whole blood, isolated PBMCs, or DNA extracted from either sample type. The cysteine opens and the phenylalanine closes a CDR3 of 16 amino acids. The DNA shown is the 48-base CDR3, in frame from base 1. CDR1 and CDR2 are drawn from the germline V gene: MDHEN, SYDVKM. V is pared back by 6 bases and J by 0 bases, with 17 bases lying between the germline termini. The sample comprised peripheral blood. This TCR derives from a woman in her forties or fifties with acute or convalescent COVID-19. Recombination connected TRBV28 to TRBJ1-2; the D gene lacks a confident call. The DNA is as follows: TGTGCCAGCAGCTCTGGATCTCGAACTACTAACTATGGCTACACCTTC. Protein translation: CASSSGSRTTNYGYTF.